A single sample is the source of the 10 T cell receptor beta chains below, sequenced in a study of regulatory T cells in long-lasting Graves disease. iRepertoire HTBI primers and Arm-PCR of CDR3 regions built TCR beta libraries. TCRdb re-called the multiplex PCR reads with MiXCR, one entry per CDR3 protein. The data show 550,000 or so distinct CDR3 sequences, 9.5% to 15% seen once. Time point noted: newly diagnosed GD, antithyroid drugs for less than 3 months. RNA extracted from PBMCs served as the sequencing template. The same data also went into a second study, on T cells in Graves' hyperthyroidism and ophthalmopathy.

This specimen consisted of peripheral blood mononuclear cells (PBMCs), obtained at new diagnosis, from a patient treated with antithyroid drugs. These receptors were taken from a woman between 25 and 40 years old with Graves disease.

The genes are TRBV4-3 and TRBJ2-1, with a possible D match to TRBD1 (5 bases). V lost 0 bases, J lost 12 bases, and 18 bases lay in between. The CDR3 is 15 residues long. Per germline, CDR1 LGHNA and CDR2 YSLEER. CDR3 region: CASSQEFLDVGVQFF. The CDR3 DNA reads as TGCGCCAGCAGCCAAGAATTCCTCGACGTAGGGGTGCAGTTCTTC.

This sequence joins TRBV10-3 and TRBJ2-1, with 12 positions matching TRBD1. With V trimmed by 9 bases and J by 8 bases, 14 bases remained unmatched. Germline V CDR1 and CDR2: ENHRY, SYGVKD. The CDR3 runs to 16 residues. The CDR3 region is CAIQGTGTGGLDEQFF. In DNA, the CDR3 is TGTGCCATACAAGGAACCGGGACAGGGGGCTTAGATGAGCAGTTCTTC.

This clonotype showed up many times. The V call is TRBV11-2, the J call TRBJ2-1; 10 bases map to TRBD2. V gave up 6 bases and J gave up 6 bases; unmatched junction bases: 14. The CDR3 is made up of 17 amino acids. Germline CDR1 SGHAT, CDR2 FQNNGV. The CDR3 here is CASSFPRAGGPGNEQFF. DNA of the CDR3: TGTGCCAGCAGTTTCCCTAGAGCGGGAGGGCCAGGCAATGAGCAGTTCTTC.

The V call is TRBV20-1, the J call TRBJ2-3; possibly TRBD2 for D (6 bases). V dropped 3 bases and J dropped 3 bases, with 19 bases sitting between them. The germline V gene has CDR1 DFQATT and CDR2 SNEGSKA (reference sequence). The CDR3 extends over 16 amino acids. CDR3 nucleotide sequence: TGCAGTGCTAGCCAAGGGTGGCGGGAACGTACAGATACGCAGTATTTT. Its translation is CSASQGWRERTDTQYF.

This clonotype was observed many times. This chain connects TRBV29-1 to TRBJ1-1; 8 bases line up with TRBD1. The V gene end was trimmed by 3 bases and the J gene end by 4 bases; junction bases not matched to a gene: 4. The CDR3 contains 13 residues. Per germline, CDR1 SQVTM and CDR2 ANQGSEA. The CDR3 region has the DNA TGCAGCGTTGACGGACAGGGAGGCACTGAAGCTTTCTTT. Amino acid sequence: CSVDGQGGTEAFF.

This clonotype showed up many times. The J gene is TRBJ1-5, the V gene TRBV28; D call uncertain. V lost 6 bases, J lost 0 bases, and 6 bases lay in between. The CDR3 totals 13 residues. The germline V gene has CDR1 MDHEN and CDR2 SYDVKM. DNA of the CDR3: TGTGCCAGCAGGACTAATAGCAATCAGCCCCAGCATTTT. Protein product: CASRTNSNQPQHF.

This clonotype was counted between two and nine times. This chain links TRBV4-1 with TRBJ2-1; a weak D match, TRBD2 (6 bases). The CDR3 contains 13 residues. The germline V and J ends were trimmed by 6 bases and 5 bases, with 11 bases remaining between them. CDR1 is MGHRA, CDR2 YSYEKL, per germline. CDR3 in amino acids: CASSHPSDNEQFF. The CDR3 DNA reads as TGCGCCAGCAGTCATCCTAGCGACAATGAGCAGTTCTTC.

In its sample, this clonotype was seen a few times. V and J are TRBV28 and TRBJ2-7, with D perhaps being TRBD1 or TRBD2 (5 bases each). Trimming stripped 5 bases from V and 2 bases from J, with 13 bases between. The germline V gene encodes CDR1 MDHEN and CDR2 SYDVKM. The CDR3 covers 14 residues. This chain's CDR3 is CASSTPGRTYEQYF. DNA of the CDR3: TGTGCCAGCAGTACCCCGGGGCGGACCTACGAGCAGTACTTC.

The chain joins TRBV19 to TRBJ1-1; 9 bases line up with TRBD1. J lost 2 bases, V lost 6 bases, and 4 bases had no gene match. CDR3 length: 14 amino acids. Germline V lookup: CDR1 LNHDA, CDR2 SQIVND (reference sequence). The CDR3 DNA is TGTGCCAGTAGGCTGGACAGGGGAAACACTGAAGCTTTCTTT. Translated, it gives CASRLDRGNTEAFF. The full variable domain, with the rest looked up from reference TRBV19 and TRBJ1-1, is DGGITQSPKYLFRKEGQNVTLSCEQNLNHDAMYWYRQDPGQGLRLIYYSQIVNDFQKGDIAEGYSVSREKKESFPLTVTSAQKNPTAFYLCASRLDRGNTEAFFGQGTRLTVV.

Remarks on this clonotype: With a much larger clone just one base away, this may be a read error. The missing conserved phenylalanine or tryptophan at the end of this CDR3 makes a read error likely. DNA of the CDR3: TGTGCCAGCAGCTTACGGGCGACGACCCAGTACCTC. Its translation: CASSLRATTQYL. V and J are TRBV7-2 and TRBJ2-5, with D unclear. Looked up from germline, CDR1 is SGHTA and CDR2 is FQGNSA. V lost 2 bases, J lost 7 bases, and 8 bases lay in between. The CDR3 covers 12 residues.